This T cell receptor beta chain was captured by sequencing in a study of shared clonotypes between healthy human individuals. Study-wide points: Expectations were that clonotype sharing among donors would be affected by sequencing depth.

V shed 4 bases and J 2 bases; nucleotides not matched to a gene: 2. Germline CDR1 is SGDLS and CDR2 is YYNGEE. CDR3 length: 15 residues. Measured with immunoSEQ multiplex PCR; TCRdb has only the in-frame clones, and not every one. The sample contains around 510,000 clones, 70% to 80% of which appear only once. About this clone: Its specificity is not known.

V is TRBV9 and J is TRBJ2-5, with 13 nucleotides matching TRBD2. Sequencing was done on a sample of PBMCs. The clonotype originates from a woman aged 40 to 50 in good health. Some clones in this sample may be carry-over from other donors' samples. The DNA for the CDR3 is TGTGCCAGCAGCCTACTAGCGGGAGGGCAAGAGACCCAGTACTTC. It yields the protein CASSLLAGGQETQYF.